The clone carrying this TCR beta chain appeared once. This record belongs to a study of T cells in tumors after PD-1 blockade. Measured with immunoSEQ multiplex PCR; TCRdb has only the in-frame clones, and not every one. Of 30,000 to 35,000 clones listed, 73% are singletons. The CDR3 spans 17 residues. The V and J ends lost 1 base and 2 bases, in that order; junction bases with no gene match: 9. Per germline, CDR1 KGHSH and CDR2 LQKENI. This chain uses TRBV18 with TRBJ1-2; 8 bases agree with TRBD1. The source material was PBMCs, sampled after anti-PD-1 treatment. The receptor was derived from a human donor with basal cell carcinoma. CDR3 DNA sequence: TGTGCCAGCTCACCACAGCTGGGGAGACAGGGGAACTATGGCTACACCTTC. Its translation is CASSPQLGRQGNYGYTF.